This entry concerns a single T cell receptor beta chain. No antigen is known for it. Assay used: immunoSEQ multiplex PCR; TCRdb lists only in-frame clones, some missing. The data hold 500,000 to 700,000 clones, with about 95% observed a single time. This entry belongs to a study of shared clonotypes between healthy human individuals. Notes on the study in general: The study generally estimated greater richness for naive than memory subsets. With a handful of donors compared, approximately 5% of naive CD4 clonotypes were shared.

The CDR3 runs to 18 residues. V shed 5 bases and J 3 bases; nucleotides not matched to a gene: 13. Germline values: CDR1 SGHTA, CDR2 FQGNSA. Naivety among CD8 cells was defined by CD45RO negativity and positive CCR7 selection, thereby excluding terminally differentiated effector memory CD45RA+ cells. The chain couples TRBV7-2 to TRBJ2-2; 9 nucleotides agree with TRBD2. The source of this sequence is a woman between 25 and 40 years old in good health. Material for sequencing was naive CD8+ T cells sorted from blood. The DNA of the CDR3 is TGTGCCAGCAGCCTCTTTCTTAGCGGGAGTTGGGACACCGGGGAGCTGTTTTTT. This encodes CASSLFLSGSWDTGELFF.